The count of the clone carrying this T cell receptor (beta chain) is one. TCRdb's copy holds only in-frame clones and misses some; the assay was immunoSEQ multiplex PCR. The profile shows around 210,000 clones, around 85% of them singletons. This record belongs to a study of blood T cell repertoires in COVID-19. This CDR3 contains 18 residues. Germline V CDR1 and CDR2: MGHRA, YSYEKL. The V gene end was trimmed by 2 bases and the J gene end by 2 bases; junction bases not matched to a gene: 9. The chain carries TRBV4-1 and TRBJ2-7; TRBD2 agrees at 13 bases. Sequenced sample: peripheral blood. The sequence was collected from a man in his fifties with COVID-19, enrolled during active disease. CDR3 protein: CASSQRLAGGLVPYEQYF. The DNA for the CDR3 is TGCGCCAGCAGCCAACGACTAGCGGGGGGCCTTGTTCCCTACGAGCAGTACTTC.